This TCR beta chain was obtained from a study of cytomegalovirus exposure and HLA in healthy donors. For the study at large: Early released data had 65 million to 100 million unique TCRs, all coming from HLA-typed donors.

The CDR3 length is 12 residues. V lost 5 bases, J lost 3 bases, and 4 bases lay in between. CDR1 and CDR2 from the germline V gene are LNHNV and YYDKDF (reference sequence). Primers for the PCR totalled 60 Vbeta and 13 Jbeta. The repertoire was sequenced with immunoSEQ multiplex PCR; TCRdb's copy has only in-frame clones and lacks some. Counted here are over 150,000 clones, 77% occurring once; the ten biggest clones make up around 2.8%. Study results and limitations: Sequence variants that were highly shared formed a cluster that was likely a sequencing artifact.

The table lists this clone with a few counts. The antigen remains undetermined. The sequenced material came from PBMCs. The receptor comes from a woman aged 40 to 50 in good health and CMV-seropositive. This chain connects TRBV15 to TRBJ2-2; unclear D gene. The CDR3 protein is CATSLYTGELFF. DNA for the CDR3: TGTGCCACCAGCCTCTACACCGGGGAGCTGTTTTTT.